This record covers a single T cell receptor (beta chain). Its antigen is as yet unknown. Trimming shortened V by 11 bases and J by 5 bases, and 13 bases separated the two germline ends. Germline-derived CDR1 and CDR2 are ENHRY and SYGVKD. The CDR3 totals 12 residues. This entry is derived from a study of T cell responses to AZD1222 COVID-19 vaccine. Points from the study as a whole: Epitopes outside B.1.351 and B.1.1.7 mutated regions reportedly drew nearly half of spike TCRs. Elevations in Spike-specific TCR breadth and depth followed administration of two AZD1222 doses.

Sequencing used immunoSEQ multiplex PCR; TCRdb keeps in-frame clones, though not all of them. The sample shows about 190,000 clones, roughly 92% of them seen only once. The TCR comes from an adult who received the MenACWY meningococcal vaccine as a control. The input for sequencing was peripheral blood, taken 28 days after the second dose of the MenACWY control vaccine. The chain employs TRBV10-3 and TRBJ2-1; D not resolved. CDR3 residues: CASTTDHNEQFF. In DNA form, the CDR3 reads TGTGCCTCCACCACAGACCACAATGAGCAGTTCTTC.